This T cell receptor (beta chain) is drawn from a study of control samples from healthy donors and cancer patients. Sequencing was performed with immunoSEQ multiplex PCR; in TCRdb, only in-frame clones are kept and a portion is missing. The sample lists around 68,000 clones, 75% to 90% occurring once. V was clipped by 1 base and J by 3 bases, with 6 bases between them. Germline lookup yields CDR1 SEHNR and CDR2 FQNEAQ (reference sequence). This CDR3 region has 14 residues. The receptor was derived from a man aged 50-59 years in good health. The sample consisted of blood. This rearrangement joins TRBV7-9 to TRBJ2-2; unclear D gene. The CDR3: CASSLVGYTGELFF. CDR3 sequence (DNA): TGTGCCAGCAGCTTAGTGGGGTACACCGGGGAGCTGTTTTTT.